This T cell receptor (beta chain) was observed in a study of blood T cell repertoires in COVID-19. The wider study: T cells, B-cell-depleted T cells, or PBMCs supplied cDNA or gDNA.

Source study methods: Reference gene primer amplification gave estimated nucleated cell counts. Sequencing was performed with immunoSEQ multiplex PCR; in TCRdb, only in-frame clones are kept and a portion is missing. V and J calls and clone size are copied from that table; D and trimming were computed from the DNA. Among about 120,000 clones listed, about 80% were seen once. Trimming took 10 bases from V and 2 from J, leaving 10 bases between them. The CDR3 is 12 residues long. Germline assignment: CDR1 SEHNR and CDR2 FQNEAQ (reference sequence). The rearrangement links TRBV7-9 to TRBJ2-3; D might be TRBD2 (5 bases). This receptor was identified in a woman between 50 and 59 years old with acute or convalescent COVID-19. Specimen: peripheral blood. CDR3: CAILGVTDTQYF. In DNA form, the CDR3 reads TGTGCCATCCTCGGGGTCACAGATACGCAGTATTTT.